These 14 T cell receptor beta chains share one sample of origin, sequenced in a study of blood T cell repertoires in COVID-19. Repertoires were generated with immunoSEQ multiplex PCR, while TCRdb's copy carries only in-frame clones and drops some. This table has a few hundred thousand clones, approximately 90% appearing once. Sequencing used peripheral blood. These receptor sequences come from a man in his sixties who had recovered from COVID-19.

The chain employs TRBV19 and TRBJ1-1; D remains unclear. Trimming left V 5 bases short and J 10 bases short, with 17 bases between. This CDR3 is built from 13 residues. CDR1 and CDR2 from the germline V gene are LNHDA and SQIVND (reference sequence). The DNA for the CDR3 is TGTGCCAGTAGTCCGAGTTTTTGGTCCTCAGCTTTCTTT. It translates to CASSPSFWSSAFF.

This clone was seen more than once but under ten times. The gene calls are TRBV7-2 and TRBJ2-7; D unclear. V was pared by 4 bases and J by 1 base, with 8 bases between. The CDR3 length is 13 residues. CDR1 is SGHTA and CDR2 is FQGNSA in the germline V gene. CDR3 bases: TGTGCCAGCAGCTCGCGAGGTTCCTACGAGCAGTACTTC. It is translated as CASSSRGSYEQYF.

The chain has TRBV9 and TRBJ2-2, with a weak D call TRBD2 (6 bases). V lost 2 bases to trimming and J lost 4 bases, with 12 bases between them. The germline CDR1 and CDR2 sequences are SGDLS and YYNGEE. The CDR3 covers 15 residues. The CDR3 sequence is CASSVVAGGTGELFF. CDR3 coding DNA: TGTGCCAGCAGCGTTGTGGCCGGGGGCACCGGGGAGCTGTTTTTT.

The V gene is TRBV10-3, the J gene TRBJ2-7, with D possibly TRBD1 on 5 matching bases. The CDR3 sequence is 14 residues long. Germline-derived CDR1 and CDR2 are ENHRY and SYGVKD. Trimming left V 0 bases short and J 3 bases short, with 9 bases between. CDR3 coding DNA: TGTGCCATCAGTGAGTCCGGGCAGGGCTACGAGCAGTACTTC. Amino acids: CAISESGQGYEQYF.

J is TRBJ2-1 and V is TRBV5-8, with a tentative D call TRBD2 (6 bases). V lost 1 base to trimming and J lost 7 bases, with 15 bases between them. CDR1 is SGHTS and CDR2 is YDEGEE in the germline V gene. The CDR3 is 15 residues long. Written as DNA, the CDR3 is TGTGCCAGCAGCTTGCCCCATGGGGGGTATAATGAGCAGTTCTTC. Its protein product is CASSLPHGGYNEQFF.

Comment on this clone: The sample carries other DNA sequences with the same CDR3. The rearrangement links TRBV9 to TRBJ1-6; D is possibly TRBD1 (6 bases). Trimming took off 0 bases at V and 7 bases at J, with 8 bases between the two ends. The CDR3 totals 14 residues. Germline V lookup: CDR1 SGDLS, CDR2 YYNGEE. CDR3 DNA: TGTGCCAGCAGCGTAGGGCAGGGGAATTCACCCCTCCACTTT. This sequence encodes CASSVGQGNSPLHF. Variable domain in full (rest from reference TRBV9 and TRBJ1-6): DSGVTQTPKHLITATGQRVTLRCSPRSGDLSVYWYQQSLDQGLQFLIQYYNGEERAKGNILERFSAQQFPDLHSELNLSSLELGDSALYFCASSVGQGNSPLHFGNGTRLTVT.

The chain carries TRBV11-2 and TRBJ2-7; D is undetermined. The V gene's germline CDR1 is SGHAT and CDR2 FQNNGV. The CDR3 sequence is 18 residues long. Deletions cut 1 base from V and 7 bases from J, with 26 bases between. CDR3 amino acids: CASSLVGLAAPAAWEQYF. The CDR3 DNA reads as TGTGCCAGCAGCTTAGTAGGTTTGGCGGCCCCGGCAGCGTGGGAGCAGTACTTC.

This clone showed up just a few times. This sequence joins TRBV7-2 and TRBJ1-2; tentative D call: TRBD1 (6 bases). Trimming stripped 4 bases from V and 4 bases from J, with 13 bases between. The CDR3 contains 14 residues. From germline, CDR1 is SGHTA and CDR2 FQGNSA. The CDR3 DNA reads as TGTGCCAGCAGCTCAGGGGCCCGCCTCTATGGCTACACCTTC. Protein sequence: CASSSGARLYGYTF.

The genes are TRBV25-1 and TRBJ1-4; no firm D call. This CDR3 is built from 14 residues. Trimming cost V 2 bases and J 0 bases, with 4 bases left between them. In germline, CDR1 is MGHDK, CDR2 SYGVNS. In DNA, the CDR3 is TGTGCCAGCAGTGAAGGAGCAACTAATGAAAAACTGTTTTTT. Translated, it gives CASSEGATNEKLFF.

The chain employs TRBV3-1 (or the pseudogene TRBV3-2) and TRBJ2-1; 9 positions agree with TRBD2. Germline V gives CDR1 LGHDT, CDR2 YNNKEL (reference sequence). The CDR3 is 14 residues long. Trimming removed 5 bases from V and 3 bases from J; junction bases left unmatched: 2. Here the CDR3 DNA reads TGTGCCAGCAGCTCAGCGGGGGGCTACAATGAGCAGTTCTTC. Translated: CASSSAGGYNEQFF.

The chain uses TRBV6-2 or TRBV6-3 and TRBJ2-1, with D unclear. CDR1 MNHEY and CDR2 SVGEGT come from the germline V gene. The germline V and J ends were trimmed by 0 bases and 10 bases, with 7 bases remaining between them. The CDR3 runs to 12 residues. CDR3 in amino acids: CASSYSRREQFF. The CDR3 nucleotides are TGTGCCAGCAGTTACTCTAGGCGGGAGCAGTTCTTC.

The genes are TRBV6-5 and TRBJ2-7; 11 positions match TRBD2. CDR3 length equals 15 residues. Per the germline V gene, CDR1 is MNHEY and CDR2 is SVGAGI. The junction had 5 bases not matched to a gene; V was cut back by 7 bases and J by 0 bases. CDR3 in amino acids: CASTQTSGVSYEQYF. CDR3 DNA: TGTGCCAGCACTCAGACTAGCGGGGTCTCCTACGAGCAGTACTTC.

The chain combines TRBV12-5 with TRBJ2-7; 7 nucleotides align to TRBD2. Germline V gene sequence: CDR1 LGHNT, CDR2 FRNRAP. V dropped 7 bases and J dropped 2; count of bases not matched to a gene: 14. This CDR3 spans 16 amino acids. The CDR3 DNA follows: TGTGCTAGTGCCTTGGGGGGGTACAGTGCTCCCTACGAGCAGTACTTC. This codes for CASALGGYSAPYEQYF.

J is TRBJ2-1 and V is TRBV6-5, with TRBD1 matching 7 bases. The CDR3 is made up of 14 amino acids. Looked up from germline, CDR1 is MNHEY and CDR2 is SVGAGI. With V trimmed by 5 bases and J by 4 bases, 5 bases remained unmatched. This CDR3 is CASSRDRVYNEQFF. The CDR3 DNA follows: TGTGCCAGCAGTAGAGACAGGGTTTACAATGAGCAGTTCTTC.